Below are 24 T cell receptor beta chains sequenced from a single sample in a study of radiation and T cells in renal cell carcinoma. The time point denotes: blood 2 weeks post-SBRT. Treatment reported: 15 Gy SBRT to primary tumor, nephrectomy 4 weeks later. Sequenced by immunoSEQ multiplex PCR; TCRdb stores in-frame clones only, minus some. The sample lists some 60,000 clones, around three quarters occurring once. Sequenced material: blood, taken from a patient whose treatment included radiotherapy and nephrectomy. These receptors were collected from a man aged 55 to 70 with renal cell carcinoma.

This chain joins TRBV9 and TRBJ2-5; 11 bases line up with TRBD2. The CDR3 is 18 amino acids. After removal of 1 base from V and 4 bases from J, the junction contained 12 bases not matched to a gene. Germline values: CDR1 SGDLS, CDR2 YYNGEE. CDR3 loop: CASSVMASGRSGGETQYF. The CDR3 DNA reads TGTGCCAGCAGCGTAATGGCTAGCGGGAGGTCCGGGGGAGAGACCCAGTACTTC.

The chain combines TRBV18 with TRBJ2-7; D unresolved. Trimming took 1 base from V and 0 from J, leaving 10 bases between them. CDR1 is KGHSH, CDR2 LQKENI, per germline. CDR3 length: 15 amino acids. CDR3 sequence: CASSPQGQSSYEQYF. The CDR3 DNA sequence: TGTGCCAGCTCACCACAAGGCCAGAGCTCCTACGAGCAGTACTTC.

This clone was observed a handful of times. The chain couples TRBV25-1 to TRBJ1-6, with 11 positions matching TRBD1. The CDR3 runs 15 residues. CDR1 is MGHDK, CDR2 SYGVNS, per germline. The junction had 5 bases not matched to a gene; V was cut back by 4 bases and J by 9 bases. DNA for the CDR3: TGTGCCAGCAGTGCGGGGACAGGGGGAATTTCACCCCTCCACTTT. Its translation: CASSAGTGGISPLHF.

This chain joins TRBV11-3 and TRBJ1-1; a possible D gene is TRBD1 (5 bases). Per germline, CDR1 SGHNT and CDR2 YENEEA. The CDR3 extends over 14 amino acids. V was pared by 5 bases and J by 2 bases, with 12 bases between. The CDR3 DNA reads TGTGCCAGCAGCGTCAATGGGGCTAACACTGAAGCTTTCTTT. It specifies CASSVNGANTEAFF.

The rearrangement links TRBV18 to TRBJ1-1; the match to TRBD1 covers 7 bases. CDR1 and CDR2 from the germline V gene are KGHSH and LQKENI. CDR3 length equals 18 residues. The ends lost 2 bases at V and 6 bases at J; junction bases unmatched: 18. This chain's CDR3 is CASSPTFGVGQGDPEAFF. CDR3 nucleotides: TGTGCCAGCTCACCAACCTTCGGTGTTGGGCAGGGGGACCCTGAAGCTTTCTTT.

The chain combines TRBV5-1 with TRBJ2-3; 8 nucleotides match TRBD1. The ends lost 0 bases at V and 2 bases at J; junction bases unmatched: 5. Looked up from germline, CDR1 is SGHRS and CDR2 is YFSETQ. This CDR3 region has 16 residues. DNA for the CDR3: TGCGCCAGCAGCTTGGCAGACAGGGGCAACACAGATACGCAGTATTTT. It is translated as CASSLADRGNTDTQYF.

V gene TRBV30 combines with J gene TRBJ1-1; a weak D match, TRBD1 (6 bases). CDR3 length equals 13 residues. V was cut by 0 bases and J by 11 bases, with 16 bases left in between. Germline V gene sequence: CDR1 GTSNPN, CDR2 SVGIG (reference sequence). CDR3 sequence reads: CAWSVQAPGDAFF. In DNA form, the CDR3 reads TGTGCCTGGAGTGTACAGGCTCCAGGGGATGCTTTCTTT.

This clone was counted only a few times. Different DNA sequences within this sample yield the same CDR3. The chain is built from TRBV19 and TRBJ1-1; possible D gene TRBD1, 5 bases. The length of the CDR3 is 15 residues. The germline CDR1 and CDR2 sequences are LNHDA and SQIVND (reference sequence). Trimming took off 5 bases at V and 0 bases at J, with 13 bases between the two ends. The CDR3 spells CASSPQTAMNTEAFF. The CDR3 DNA follows: TGTGCCAGTAGTCCCCAGACAGCAATGAACACTGAAGCTTTCTTT.

This chain links TRBV19 with TRBJ2-5, with D possibly matching TRBD2 (6 bases). This CDR3 is built from 11 residues. Germline CDR1 and CDR2: LNHDA and SQIVND (reference sequence). Trimming pared 10 bases from V and 7 bases from J, leaving 13 bases between. CDR3 amino acids: CATEEGVTQYF. CDR3 in DNA: TGTGCCACCGAGGAGGGTGTGACCCAGTACTTC.

This chain links TRBV30 with TRBJ2-2; the match to TRBD1 covers 7 bases. After removal of 2 bases from V and 6 bases from J, the junction contained 9 bases not matched to a gene. Germline CDR1 reads GTSNPN; CDR2 reads SVGIG (reference sequence). CDR3 size: 15 residues. The CDR3 here is CAWSRGQGVSGELFF. As DNA, the CDR3 is TGTGCCTGGAGTAGAGGGCAGGGGGTTTCCGGGGAGCTGTTTTTT.

The V call is TRBV25-1, the J call TRBJ1-2; TRBD1 matches at 7 bases. The junction had 7 bases not matched to a gene; V was cut back by 0 bases and J by 6 bases. CDR1 and CDR2 from the germline V gene are MGHDK and SYGVNS. The CDR3 is 15 amino acids. CDR3 loop: CASSEYTEGANGYTF. CDR3 DNA: TGTGCCAGCAGTGAATATACGGAGGGGGCCAATGGCTACACCTTC.

The CDR3 DNA reads as TGCGCCAGCAGCTGGACTAGCGGGAGCTACGAGCAGTACGTC. Its protein is CASSWTSGSYEQYV. This sequence joins TRBV5-1 and TRBJ2-7; 13 bases map to TRBD2. The CDR3 runs 14 residues. Germline V lookup: CDR1 SGHRS, CDR2 YFSETQ. With V trimmed by 3 bases and J by 3 bases, 0 bases remained unmatched.

The chain links TRBV6-1 to TRBJ2-7; D is undetermined. The V gene's germline CDR1 is MNHNS and CDR2 SASEGT. The CDR3 loop spans 10 amino acids. Trimming pared 10 bases from V and 3 bases from J, leaving 7 bases between. In DNA form, the CDR3 reads TGTGCCACAGGAATCTACGAGCAGTACTTC. It translates to CATGIYEQYF.

The J gene is TRBJ2-6, the V gene TRBV11-2; D is uncertain. Trimming left V 2 bases short and J 3 bases short, with 17 bases between. Looked up from germline, CDR1 is SGHAT and CDR2 is FQNNGV. The CDR3 has 18 residues. CDR3 DNA sequence: TGTGCCAGCAGCTTATCGGTAGGCGCGCAGTTTGGGGCCAACGTCCTGACTTTC. This translates into CASSLSVGAQFGANVLTF.

This clone was seen only once. The chain combines TRBV10-3 with TRBJ2-2; possibly TRBD2 for D (6 bases). Germline-derived CDR1 and CDR2 are ENHRY and SYGVKD. V shed 7 bases and J shed 4 bases, with 16 bases lying between them. The CDR3 has 15 residues. CDR3 in amino acids: CAINGDSRSTGELFF. CDR3 bases: TGTGCCATCAACGGGGACTCCCGGAGCACCGGGGAGCTGTTTTTT.

This clone was observed a handful of times. J is TRBJ2-5 and V is TRBV5-4; 7 bases are shared with TRBD1. CDR3 length equals 14 residues. The germline V gene encodes CDR1 SGHNT and CDR2 YYREEE (reference sequence). With 4 bases clipped from V and 3 bases from J, the junction kept 6 bases outside the gene matches. CDR3 region: CASSRTGTEETQYF. As DNA, the CDR3 is TGTGCCAGCAGCAGAACCGGGACAGAAGAGACCCAGTACTTC. Filled out from reference TRBV5-4 and TRBJ2-5, the complete variable domain reads ETGVTQSPTHLIKTRGQQVTLRCSSQSGHNTVSWYQQALGQGPQFIFQYYREEENGRGNFPPRFSGLQFPNYSSELNVNALELDDSALYLCASSRTGTEETQYFGPGTRLLVL.

J is TRBJ2-1 and V is TRBV6-1; 14 nucleotides line up with TRBD2. The CDR3 spans 16 residues. Per germline, CDR1 MNHNS and CDR2 SASEGT. V was clipped by 1 base and J by 8 bases; unmatched bases: 4. The CDR3 sequence is CASSEGLAGGLDEQFF. The CDR3 bases are TGTGCCAGCAGTGAAGGACTAGCGGGGGGGCTCGATGAGCAGTTCTTC.

V and J are TRBV13 and TRBJ1-1; 7 nucleotides agree with TRBD1. Trimming took 5 bases from V and 5 from J; bases not matched to a gene: 11. CDR1 and CDR2 (germline): PRHDT, FYEKMQ (reference sequence). The CDR3 spans 15 residues. CDR3 sequence (DNA): TGTGCCAGCAGCCCCAGGGACAGCCTTGGGACTGAAGCTTTCTTT. Its protein is CASSPRDSLGTEAFF. Drawing the rest from reference TRBV13 and TRBJ1-1, the complete variable domain is AAGVIQSPRHLIKEKRETATLKCYPIPRHDTVYWYQQGPGQDPQFLISFYEKMQSDKGSIPDRFSAQQFSDYHSELNMSSLELGDSALYFCASSPRDSLGTEAFFGQGTRLTVV.

V is TRBV10-2 and J is TRBJ2-7; D might be TRBD1 (6 bases). Trimming cost V 2 bases and J 1 base, with 12 bases left between them. Germline assignment: CDR1 WSHSY and CDR2 SAAADI. This CDR3 is 15 amino acids long. The CDR3 region is CASSEGQLQSYEQYF. The CDR3 DNA sequence: TGCGCCAGCAGTGAGGGACAGCTACAATCCTACGAGCAGTACTTC.

The DNA of the CDR3 is TGTGCCAGCAGCCAGGCTGGTGGCTATGGCAGGGGCTATGGCTACACCTTC. It translates to CASSQAGGYGRGYGYTF. The chain recombines TRBV14 with TRBJ1-2; perhaps TRBD1 as D (6 bases). There are 17 residues in the CDR3. Looked up from germline, CDR1 is SGHDN and CDR2 is FVKESK. V dropped 3 bases and J dropped 4 bases, with 21 bases sitting between them. Drawing the rest from reference TRBV14 and TRBJ1-2, the complete variable domain is EAGVTQFPSHSVIEKGQTVTLRCDPISGHDNLYWYRRVMGKEIKFLLHFVKESKQDESGMPNNRFLAERTGGTYSTLKVQPAELEDSGVYFCASSQAGGYGRGYGYTFGSGTRLTVV.

The rearrangement uses TRBV5-6 and TRBJ1-1, with 9 bases that match TRBD1. The CDR3 is 14 amino acids. Germline V gene sequence: CDR1 SGHDT, CDR2 YYEEEE. Losses at the gene ends were 0 bases for V and 7 bases for J; bases not matched to a gene: 4. The CDR3 DNA reads as TGTGCCAGCAGCTTGGTTGGGACAGGGCGTGAAGCTTTCTTT. Translation gives CASSLVGTGREAFF.

The V gene is TRBV18, the J gene TRBJ2-3, with 11 bases fitting TRBD2. V was pared by 4 bases and J by 1 base, with 4 bases of the junction left unmatched. The CDR3 is 16 amino acids. CDR1 is KGHSH, CDR2 LQKENI, per germline. In nucleotides, the CDR3 is TGTGCCAGCTCACGACTGACTAGCGGGGGCACAGATACGCAGTATTTT. Translating gives CASSRLTSGGTDTQYF.

This clone has a single count. The genes are TRBV5-5 and TRBJ1-5, with D uncertain. The CDR3 length is 15 residues. V lost 0 bases, J lost 7 bases, and 14 bases lay in between. Germline V gene data show CDR1 as SGHKS and CDR2 as YYEKEE (reference sequence). CDR3 loop: CASSLEVSFEQPQHF. The CDR3 nucleotides read TGTGCCAGCAGCTTGGAAGTTTCATTCGAACAGCCCCAGCATTTT.

V and J are TRBV5-1 and TRBJ1-1; no clear D. CDR1 and CDR2 from the germline V gene are SGHRS and YFSETQ. V dropped 4 bases and J dropped 2 bases, with 18 bases sitting between them. The length of the CDR3 is 16 residues. CDR3 DNA sequence: TGCGCCAGCAGCCCTGGCCTTGGACGGGGAAACACTGAAGCTTTCTTT. Amino acid sequence: CASSPGLGRGNTEAFF.